The 31 T cell receptor beta chains listed next were all sequenced from one sample in a study of blood T cell repertoires in COVID-19. Profiled with immunoSEQ multiplex PCR; TCRdb holds only in-frame clones, not every one. Of some 260,000 clones listed, 70% to 85% are singletons. The sample was peripheral blood. These receptors were taken from a woman aged 80 or over with acute or convalescent COVID-19.

The chain is built from TRBV7-2 and TRBJ2-1; 9 nucleotides match TRBD1. V was clipped by 3 bases and J by 6 bases; unmatched bases: 6. The CDR3 is made up of 15 amino acids. Germline CDR1 SGHTA, CDR2 FQGNSA. CDR3 region: CASSFTGTGPNEQFF. The CDR3 DNA reads as TGTGCCAGCAGCTTTACAGGGACAGGGCCCAATGAGCAGTTCTTC.

This clone occurred once. The V gene is TRBV6-5, the J gene TRBJ1-4, with 7 bases matching TRBD1. Germline assignment: CDR1 MNHEY and CDR2 SVGAGI. Trimming cost V 6 bases and J 5 bases; bases outside gene matches: 3. This CDR3 spans 13 amino acids. The CDR3 loop is CASRRDRNEKLFF. CDR3 nucleotide sequence: TGTGCCAGCAGGAGGGACAGAAATGAAAAACTGTTTTTT.

The J gene is TRBJ2-5, the V gene TRBV5-6, with a tentative D call TRBD1 (6 bases). The CDR3 extends over 12 amino acids. From germline, CDR1 is SGHDT and CDR2 YYEEEE. V was pared by 0 bases and J by 7 bases, with 7 bases between. The CDR3 sequence is CASSLGGGTQYF. The CDR3 bases are TGTGCCAGCAGCTTGGGAGGGGGGACCCAGTACTTC.

The rearrangement joins TRBV3-1 (or the pseudogene TRBV3-2) to TRBJ2-7; D possibly corresponds to TRBD2 (6 bases). The CDR3 runs 14 residues. Deletions cut 7 bases from V and 8 bases from J, with 21 bases between. The germline V gene encodes CDR1 LGHDT and CDR2 YNNKEL (reference sequence). The CDR3 coding sequence is TGTGCCAGCACCGGGACGGCCCTTGCGGGGAAGCAGTACTTC. Protein: CASTGTALAGKQYF.

A few counts support this clone. This chain uses TRBV6-6 with TRBJ2-7, with a weak D call TRBD1 (6 bases). The germline V gene has CDR1 MNHNY and CDR2 SVGAGI (reference sequence). V lost 5 bases and J lost 1, with 12 bases in between. The CDR3 extends over 14 amino acids. CDR3 sequence reads: CASSKAGQSYEQYF. The CDR3 region has the DNA TGTGCCAGCAGTAAAGCCGGACAGTCCTACGAGCAGTACTTC.

The chain combines TRBV5-1 with TRBJ2-1; D unclear. The germline V and J ends were trimmed by 0 bases and 5 bases, with 9 bases remaining between them. This CDR3 has 14 amino acids. The germline CDR1 and CDR2 sequences are SGHRS and YFSETQ. In DNA form, the CDR3 reads TGCGCCAGCAGCTTGGGCAGGTCAAACAATGAGCAGTTCTTC. Translated, it gives CASSLGRSNNEQFF.

This chain connects TRBV28 to TRBJ1-1, with D possibly being TRBD1 (5 bases). Trimming pared 2 bases from V and 0 bases from J, leaving 16 bases between. The CDR3 covers 17 residues. The germline CDR1 and CDR2 sequences are MDHEN and SYDVKM. DNA for the CDR3: TGTGCCAGCAGTTTAGGGGCGGTTGGCCCTTTGAACACTGAAGCTTTCTTT. Amino acid sequence: CASSLGAVGPLNTEAFF.

This clone was counted between two and nine times. V and J are TRBV10-1 and TRBJ1-1; D is perhaps TRBD1 (6 bases). Germline CDR1 and CDR2: WNHNN and SYGVQD (reference sequence). The CDR3 sequence is 16 residues long. V was pared by 3 bases and J by 6 bases, with 20 bases between. The CDR3 nucleotides read TGCGCCAGCAGTGAAGCTAGCCTGGGTCACAGGGCTGAAGCTTTCTTT. It encodes CASSEASLGHRAEAFF.

The chain has TRBV19 and TRBJ2-2; tentatively, D is TRBD2 (6 bases). This CDR3 has 15 residues. Trimming left V 3 bases short and J 2 bases short, with 10 bases between. Looked up from germline, CDR1 is LNHDA and CDR2 is SQIVND (reference sequence). The CDR3 sequence: CASSMVGTNTGELFF. As DNA, the CDR3 is TGTGCCAGTAGTATGGTGGGGACTAACACCGGGGAGCTGTTTTTT.

This clone occurred a few times. The chain is built from TRBV2 and TRBJ1-1; D gene ambiguous. Germline V gene sequence: CDR1 SNHLY, CDR2 FYNNEI. This CDR3 is 13 amino acids long. V lost 6 bases to trimming and J lost 7 bases, with 15 bases between them. CDR3 nucleotides: TGTGCCAGCAGAACCCCCCGTCGGGGTGAAGCTTTCTTT. Its translation: CASRTPRRGEAFF.

The V and J genes are TRBV7-8 and TRBJ2-1, with TRBD2 matching over 10 bases. J lost 9 bases, V lost 6 bases, and 2 bases had no gene match. The CDR3 totals 12 residues. Germline V gene lookup returns CDR1 SGHVS and CDR2 FQNEAQ. For the CDR3, the DNA is TGTGCCAGCAGTCGGACTAGCGGTGAGCAGTTCTTC. Protein sequence: CASSRTSGEQFF.

The V gene is TRBV3-1 (or the pseudogene TRBV3-2), the J gene TRBJ1-6; no clear D gene. The CDR3 is 18 amino acids. CDR1 is LGHDT, CDR2 YNNKEL, per germline (reference sequence). V dropped 0 bases and J dropped 3 bases, with 15 bases sitting between them. DNA for the CDR3: TGTGCCAGCAGCCAAGATTGGGCTTCGTCCTTCTATAATTCACCCCTCCACTTT. This gives the protein CASSQDWASSFYNSPLHF.

At least ten counts were recorded for this clone. This chain uses TRBV11-1 with TRBJ2-5; 7 bases fit TRBD2. V lost 4 bases to trimming and J lost 10 bases; unmatched junction nucleotides: 9. CDR3 length: 13 amino acids. The germline gives CDR1 SGHAT, CDR2 FQDESV (reference sequence). The DNA of the CDR3 is TGTGCCAGCAGCTGGACTAGGTTACCCCTCCAGTACTTC. It translates to CASSWTRLPLQYF.

This chain joins TRBV29-1 and TRBJ2-7; D gene uncertain. CDR1 and CDR2 (germline): SQVTM, ANQGSEA. V was clipped by 7 bases and J by 2 bases, with 9 bases between them. The CDR3 totals 11 residues. The CDR3 bases are TGCAGCGCCAACCGGGCCTACGAGCAGTACTTC. The encoded protein is CSANRAYEQYF.

The V and J genes are TRBV14 and TRBJ2-2, with 14 positions matching TRBD2. Germline V gives CDR1 SGHDN, CDR2 FVKESK. V dropped 6 bases and J dropped 6; count of bases not matched to a gene: 6. The CDR3 is made up of 16 amino acids. The CDR3 DNA is TGTGCCAGCAGGCCGGGACTAGCGGGAGTGCCCGGGGAGCTGTTTTTT. It specifies CASRPGLAGVPGELFF. Drawing the rest from reference TRBV14 and TRBJ2-2, the complete variable domain is EAGVTQFPSHSVIEKGQTVTLRCDPISGHDNLYWYRRVMGKEIKFLLHFVKESKQDESGMPNNRFLAERTGGTYSTLKVQPAELEDSGVYFCASRPGLAGVPGELFFGEGSRLTVL.

Only a few counts were recorded for this clone. This chain uses TRBV7-9 with TRBJ1-3, with D unresolved. The CDR3 extends over 15 amino acids. Trimming took off 11 bases at V and 0 bases at J, with 17 bases between the two ends. Germline V gene data show CDR1 as SEHNR and CDR2 as FQNEAQ (reference sequence). The CDR3 DNA reads TGTGCCGGTCAACAGATATACATCTCTGGAAACACCATATATTTT. The encoded protein is CAGQQIYISGNTIYF.

The J gene is TRBJ2-7, the V gene TRBV5-1; the D gene is possibly TRBD1 (6 bases). CDR3 length equals 12 residues. V lost 4 bases and J 4 bases, leaving 9 bases between the germline ends. Per germline, CDR1 SGHRS and CDR2 YFSETQ. CDR3 nucleotide sequence: TGCGCCAGCAGCACGACAGGTTACGAGCAGTACTTC. Protein sequence: CASSTTGYEQYF.

The rearrangement joins TRBV2 to TRBJ1-1; possible D gene TRBD1, 6 bases. Germline V CDR1 and CDR2: SNHLY, FYNNEI. This CDR3 is 13 amino acids long. Deletions cut 3 bases from V and 6 bases from J, with 11 bases between. In DNA form, the CDR3 reads TGTGCCAGCAGTGATCAGGGGATTTCTGAAGCTTTCTTT. Translating it yields CASSDQGISEAFF.

This clone was picked up one time. V is TRBV3-1 (or the pseudogene TRBV3-2) and J is TRBJ2-3; 7 bases align to TRBD2. The germline V gene has CDR1 LGHDT and CDR2 YNNKEL (reference sequence). The ends lost 0 bases at V and 2 bases at J; junction bases unmatched: 8. The CDR3 totals 17 residues. CDR3 amino acids: CASSQDGSGGYTDTQYF. CDR3 nucleotide sequence: TGTGCCAGCAGCCAAGATGGTTCGGGGGGTTACACAGATACGCAGTATTTT.

The gene calls are TRBV7-9 and TRBJ1-1, with D tentatively TRBD1 (6 bases). The CDR3 is 12 residues long. Per the germline V gene, CDR1 is SEHNR and CDR2 is FQNEAQ (reference sequence). V was pared by 5 bases and J by 11 bases, with 15 bases between. The CDR3 DNA is TGTGCCAGCAGCCCAACCCCAGGGGATGCTTTCTTT. Translation gives CASSPTPGDAFF.

CDR3 nucleotide sequence: TGTGCCAGCAGGGGTGCCGGGACAGCGTACAATGAGCAGTTCTTC. Translation gives CASRGAGTAYNEQFF. This chain connects TRBV5-8 to TRBJ2-1; the match to TRBD1 covers 7 bases. Trimming removed 5 bases from V and 4 bases from J; junction bases left unmatched: 9. Germline V gene sequence: CDR1 SGHTS, CDR2 YDEGEE. The CDR3 is made up of 15 amino acids. The whole variable domain, remainder taken from reference TRBV5-8 and TRBJ2-1, is EAGVTQSPTHLIKTRGQQATLRCSPISGHTSVYWYQQALGLGLQFLLWYDEGEERNRGNFPPRFSGRQFPNYSSELNVNALELEDSALYLCASRGAGTAYNEQFFGPGTRLTVL.

The genes are TRBV20-1 and TRBJ1-2, with TRBD1 matching over 8 bases. The length of the CDR3 is 14 residues. V gave up 3 bases and J gave up 3 bases; unmatched junction bases: 6. The germline gives CDR1 DFQATT, CDR2 SNEGSKA (reference sequence). Here the CDR3 reads CSASPGQVYYGYTF. CDR3 nucleotides: TGCAGTGCTAGTCCGGGACAGGTGTACTATGGCTACACCTTC.

This clone has only a few counts. This chain connects TRBV5-1 to TRBJ2-5; D gene uncertain. CDR3 length: 13 amino acids. V gave up 0 bases and J gave up 4 bases, with 7 bases separating them. Germline assignment: CDR1 SGHRS and CDR2 YFSETQ. CDR3 sequence: CASSLVLGETQYF. CDR3 DNA sequence: TGCGCCAGCAGCTTGGTCCTAGGAGAGACCCAGTACTTC.

This chain links TRBV11-3 with TRBJ2-1, with 14 positions matching TRBD2. The junction had 17 bases not matched to a gene; V was cut back by 5 bases and J by 5 bases. The CDR3 runs to 20 residues. CDR1 and CDR2 from the germline V gene are SGHNT and YENEEA. The CDR3 DNA follows: TGTGCCAGCAGCGATGCCGGGACTAGCGGGAGCCCTACCAGAGACAATGAGCAGTTCTTC. Translated, it gives CASSDAGTSGSPTRDNEQFF.

The CDR3 DNA follows: TGTGCCAGCAGCCATTTAGGGACTTCGAGCTCTGGAAACACCATATATTTT. This sequence encodes CASSHLGTSSSGNTIYF. The V and J genes are TRBV3-1 (or the pseudogene TRBV3-2) and TRBJ1-3, with D perhaps TRBD1 (5 bases). V dropped 3 bases and J dropped 0 bases, with 15 bases sitting between them. Per germline, CDR1 LGHDT and CDR2 YNNKEL (reference sequence). The length of the CDR3 is 17 residues.

This sequence joins TRBV2 and TRBJ1-2, with D possibly matching TRBD1 (6 bases). V lost 4 bases and J lost 6, with 9 bases in between. The CDR3 spans 12 residues. Germline assignment: CDR1 SNHLY and CDR2 FYNNEI. The CDR3 region has the DNA TGTGCCAGCAGTGCACAGGGCGATGGCTACACCTTC. It specifies CASSAQGDGYTF. The entire variable domain, with the rest obtained from reference TRBV2 and TRBJ1-2, is as follows: EPEVTQTPSHQVTQMGQEVILRCVPISNHLYFYWYRQILGQKVEFLVSFYNNEISEKSEIFDDQFSVERPDGSNFTLKIRSTKLEDSAMYFCASSAQGDGYTFGSGTRLTVV.

The chain carries TRBV14 and TRBJ1-2; perhaps TRBD1 as D (5 bases). From germline, CDR1 is SGHDN and CDR2 FVKESK. The length of the CDR3 is 12 residues. The germline V and J ends were trimmed by 6 bases and 6 bases, with 11 bases remaining between them. The CDR3, as DNA: TGTGCCAGCAGTCAGGGACTACATGGCTACACCTTC. It encodes CASSQGLHGYTF.

The V call is TRBV29-1, the J call TRBJ1-1; TRBD1 matches at 7 bases. The germline gives CDR1 SQVTM, CDR2 ANQGSEA. CDR3 size: 11 residues. The junction had 3 bases not matched to a gene; V was cut back by 5 bases and J by 6 bases. The CDR3 bases are TGCAGCGTTCCCAGGGGGGCTGAAGCTTTCTTT. Encoded protein: CSVPRGAEAFF.

The rearrangement uses TRBV25-1 and TRBJ1-5; 9 nucleotides agree with TRBD1. The CDR3 sequence is 15 residues long. With 7 bases clipped from V and 6 bases from J, the junction kept 10 bases outside the gene matches. Looked up from germline, CDR1 is MGHDK and CDR2 is SYGVNS. CDR3 DNA sequence: TGTGCCAGCAATTCGGGACAGGGCAGGACTCAGCCCCAGCATTTT. Translating it yields CASNSGQGRTQPQHF.

The chain combines TRBV5-5 with TRBJ2-6; D not certain. Germline-derived CDR1 and CDR2 are SGHKS and YYEKEE (reference sequence). V dropped 0 bases and J dropped 0 bases, with 4 bases sitting between them. The CDR3 spans 15 residues. CDR3 nucleotides: TGTGCCAGCAGCTTGGGCTACTCTGGGGCCAACGTCCTGACTTTC. It is translated as CASSLGYSGANVLTF.

The chain carries TRBV15 and TRBJ1-5, with D maybe TRBD1 (5 bases). The CDR3 extends over 16 amino acids. Germline CDR1 LNHNV, CDR2 YYDKDF (reference sequence). V was trimmed by 0 bases and J by 7 bases, leaving 16 bases between them. The CDR3 sequence is CATSRDVTPGHQPQHF. DNA for the CDR3: TGTGCCACCAGCAGAGATGTAACGCCAGGGCACCAGCCCCAGCATTTT.